These 9 T cell receptor beta chains came from one sample sequenced in a study of T cell clones after liver transplantation. Here immunoSEQ multiplex PCR was the method, and the copy in TCRdb shows in-frame clones only, minus some. The sample contains roughly 70,000 clones, 90% of which appear only once. The sample consisted of CD4+ T cells from blood, taken before liver transplant. The receptors were gathered from a human donor who received a liver transplant.

The chain employs TRBV7-2 and TRBJ2-7, with 12 positions matching TRBD2. The CDR3 runs 16 residues. Germline V gene sequence: CDR1 SGHTA, CDR2 FQGNSA. V lost 4 bases to trimming and J lost 5 bases; unmatched junction nucleotides: 9. The DNA of the CDR3 is TGTGCCAGCAGCTCAGGACTAGCGGGAACCAACCACGAGCAGTACTTC. Translation: CASSSGLAGTNHEQYF.

This clone was seen once. The V call is TRBV19, the J call TRBJ2-1; 8 positions agree with TRBD2. V lost 9 bases to trimming and J lost 7 bases; unmatched junction nucleotides: 11. CDR3 length: 14 amino acids. Germline V gene lookup returns CDR1 LNHDA and CDR2 SQIVND (reference sequence). CDR3 in amino acids: CASRTSPMVNEQFF. CDR3 nucleotides: TGTGCCAGCAGGACTAGCCCCATGGTGAATGAGCAGTTCTTC.

This rearrangement joins TRBV12-5 to TRBJ2-7; TRBD1 agrees at 7 bases. The CDR3 contains 15 residues. Germline-derived CDR1 and CDR2 are LGHNT and FRNRAP. The V gene end was trimmed by 3 bases and the J gene end by 3 bases; junction bases not matched to a gene: 8. CDR3: CASGFPGDRVYEQYF. The DNA of the CDR3 is TGTGCTAGTGGTTTCCCTGGGGACAGAGTCTACGAGCAGTACTTC.

V and J are TRBV27 and TRBJ2-1; the match to TRBD2 covers 10 bases. J gave up 6 bases and V 2 bases, and 10 bases lay outside the gene matches. The CDR3 has 17 amino acids. CDR1 MNHEY and CDR2 SMNVEV come from the germline V gene (reference sequence). The CDR3 loop reads CASSLPPSGRLGNEQFF. The CDR3, as DNA: TGTGCCAGCAGTTTACCCCCTAGCGGGAGATTGGGCAATGAGCAGTTCTTC.

The chain uses TRBV19 and TRBJ2-1; 7 bases align to TRBD2. Trimming at V came to 2 bases and at J to 1 base, leaving 8 bases not matched to a gene. This CDR3 has 17 residues. Germline assignment: CDR1 LNHDA and CDR2 SQIVND (reference sequence). The CDR3 region is CASSIMGRAGSYNEQFF. The CDR3, as DNA: TGTGCCAGTAGTATAATGGGGAGGGCCGGGTCCTACAATGAGCAGTTCTTC.

This chain uses TRBV11-3 with TRBJ2-5; no clear D. CDR3 length: 13 residues. V was shortened by 3 bases and J by 5 bases, with 10 bases between the two germline ends. Per germline, CDR1 SGHNT and CDR2 YENEEA. Here the CDR3 DNA reads TGTGCCAGCAGCTTCGGCTATTCGGAGACCCAGTACTTC. Its protein is CASSFGYSETQYF.

This clone was observed a few times. The V call is TRBV7-8, the J call TRBJ1-2; D may be TRBD1 (6 bases). Trimming removed 5 bases at V and 7 bases at J, with 17 bases between. Germline CDR1 reads SGHVS; CDR2 reads FQNEAQ. The CDR3 has 14 residues. CDR3 bases: TGTGCCAGCAGCCCGCTTCCCACGACAGGTGGCTACACCTTC. Translating it yields CASSPLPTTGGYTF.

As for this clone: Different DNA sequences within this sample yield the same CDR3. V usage is TRBV20-1 and J usage is TRBJ2-1; D call uncertain. The CDR3 is 11 residues long. Germline values: CDR1 DFQATT, CDR2 SNEGSKA (reference sequence). The ends were cut back, 3 bases at V and 6 bases at J, with 6 bases in the middle. In DNA, the CDR3 is TGCAGTGCTAGTAGAGGCAATGAGCAGTTCTTC. This sequence encodes CSASRGNEQFF.

J is TRBJ1-1 and V is TRBV11-3; D possibly corresponds to TRBD1 (5 bases). Per germline, CDR1 SGHNT and CDR2 YENEEA. The CDR3 has 13 residues. Deletions cut 5 bases from V and 0 bases from J, with 7 bases between. In DNA, the CDR3 is TGTGCCAGCAGCCGAGGGGTGAACACTGAAGCTTTCTTT. It translates to CASSRGVNTEAFF.